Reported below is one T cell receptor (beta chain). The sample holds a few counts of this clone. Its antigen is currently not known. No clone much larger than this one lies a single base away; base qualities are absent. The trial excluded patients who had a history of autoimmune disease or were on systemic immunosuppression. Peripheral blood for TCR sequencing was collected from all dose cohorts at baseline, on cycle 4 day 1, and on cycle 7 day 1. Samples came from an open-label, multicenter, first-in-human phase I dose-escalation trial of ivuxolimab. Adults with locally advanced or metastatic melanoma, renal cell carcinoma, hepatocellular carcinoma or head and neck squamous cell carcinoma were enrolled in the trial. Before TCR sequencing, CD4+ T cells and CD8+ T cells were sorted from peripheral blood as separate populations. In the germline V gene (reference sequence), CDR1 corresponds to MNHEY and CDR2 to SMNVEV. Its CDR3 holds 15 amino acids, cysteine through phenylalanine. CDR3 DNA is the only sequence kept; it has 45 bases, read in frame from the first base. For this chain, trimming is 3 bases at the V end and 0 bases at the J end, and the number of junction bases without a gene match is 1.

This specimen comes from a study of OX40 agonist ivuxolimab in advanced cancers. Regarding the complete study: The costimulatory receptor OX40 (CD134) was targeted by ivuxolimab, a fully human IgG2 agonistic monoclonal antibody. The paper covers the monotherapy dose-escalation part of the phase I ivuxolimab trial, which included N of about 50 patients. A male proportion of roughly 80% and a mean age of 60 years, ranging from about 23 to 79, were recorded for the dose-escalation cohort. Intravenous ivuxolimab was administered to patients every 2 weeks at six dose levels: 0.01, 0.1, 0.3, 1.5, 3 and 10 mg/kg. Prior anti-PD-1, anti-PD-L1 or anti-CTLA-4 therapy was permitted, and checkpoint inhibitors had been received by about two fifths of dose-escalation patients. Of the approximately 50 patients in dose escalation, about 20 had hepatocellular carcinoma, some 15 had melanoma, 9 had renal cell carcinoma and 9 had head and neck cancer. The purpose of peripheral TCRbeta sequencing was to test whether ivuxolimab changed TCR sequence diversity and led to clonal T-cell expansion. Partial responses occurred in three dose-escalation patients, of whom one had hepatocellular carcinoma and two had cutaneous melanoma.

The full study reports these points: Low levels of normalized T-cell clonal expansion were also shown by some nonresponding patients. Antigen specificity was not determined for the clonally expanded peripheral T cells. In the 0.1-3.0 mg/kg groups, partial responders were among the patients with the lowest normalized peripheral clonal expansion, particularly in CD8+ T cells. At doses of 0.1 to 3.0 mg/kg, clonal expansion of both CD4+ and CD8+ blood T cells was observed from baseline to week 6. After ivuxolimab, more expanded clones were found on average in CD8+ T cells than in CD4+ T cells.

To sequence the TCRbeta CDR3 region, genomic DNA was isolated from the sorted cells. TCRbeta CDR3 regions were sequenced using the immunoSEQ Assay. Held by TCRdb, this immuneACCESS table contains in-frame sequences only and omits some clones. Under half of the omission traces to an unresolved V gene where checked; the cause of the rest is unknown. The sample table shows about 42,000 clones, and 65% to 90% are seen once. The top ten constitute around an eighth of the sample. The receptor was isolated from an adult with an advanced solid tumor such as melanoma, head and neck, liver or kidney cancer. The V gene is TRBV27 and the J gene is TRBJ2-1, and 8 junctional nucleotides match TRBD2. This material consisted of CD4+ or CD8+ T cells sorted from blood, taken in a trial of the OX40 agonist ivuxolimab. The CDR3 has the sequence CASSFSGNSYNEQFF. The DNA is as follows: TGTGCCAGCAGTTTTAGCGGGAACTCCTACAATGAGCAGTTCTTC.